This T cell receptor beta chain was sequenced in a study of T cell responses to AZD1222 COVID-19 vaccine. Study findings and constraints: The donor cohort was predominantly white British with a female majority, and clonal diversity may have been underestimated. At study baseline, merely a handful of AZD1222 recipients were seropositive. The repertoires were collected only after the peak T cell response. Per reports, nearly half of all spike-specific TCRs target regions that are unmutated in variants.

A note on this clone: Its antigen is currently unknown.

V shed 3 bases and J shed 5 bases, with 14 bases lying between them. In germline, CDR1 is SGHRS, CDR2 YFSETQ. The CDR3 is made up of 14 amino acids. Assay used: immunoSEQ multiplex PCR; TCRdb lists only in-frame clones, some missing. The top ten hold about 3% of the sample, which has roughly 170,000 clones, around 90% seen once. This chain joins TRBV5-1 and TRBJ1-2; D might be TRBD1 (5 bases). The clonotype comes from an adult in good health. The source was peripheral blood, collected on day 0 of AZD1222 vaccination. CDR3 nucleotide sequence: TGCGCCAGCAGCTCACAGACAGATCAGTATGGCTACACCTTC. It yields the protein CASSSQTDQYGYTF.